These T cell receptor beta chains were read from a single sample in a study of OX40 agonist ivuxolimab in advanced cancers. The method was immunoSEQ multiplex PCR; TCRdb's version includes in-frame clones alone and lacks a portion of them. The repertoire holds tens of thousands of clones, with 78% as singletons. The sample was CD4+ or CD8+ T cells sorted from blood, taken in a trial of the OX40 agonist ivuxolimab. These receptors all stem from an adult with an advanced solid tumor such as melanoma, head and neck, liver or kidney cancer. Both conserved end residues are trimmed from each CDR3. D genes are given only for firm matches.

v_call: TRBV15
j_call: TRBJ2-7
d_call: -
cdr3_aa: ATSRKLGRTPYEQY

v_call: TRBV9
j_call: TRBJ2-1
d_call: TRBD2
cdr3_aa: ASSVSQRGGPEQF

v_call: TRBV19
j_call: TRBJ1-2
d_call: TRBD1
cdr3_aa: ASQTGTGYT

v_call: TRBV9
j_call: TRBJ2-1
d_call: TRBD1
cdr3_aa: ASSLGQGDEQF

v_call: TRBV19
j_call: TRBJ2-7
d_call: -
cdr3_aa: ASSRGNAGSSPVSYEQY

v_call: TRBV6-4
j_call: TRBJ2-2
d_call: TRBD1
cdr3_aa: ASSRTGGSTGELF

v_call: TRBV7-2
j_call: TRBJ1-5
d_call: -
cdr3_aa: ASSPLTGRREPQH

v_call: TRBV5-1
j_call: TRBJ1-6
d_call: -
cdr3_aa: ASSLASGQSSYNSPLH

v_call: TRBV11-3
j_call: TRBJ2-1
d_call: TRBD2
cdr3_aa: ASSPGLAGVDEQF

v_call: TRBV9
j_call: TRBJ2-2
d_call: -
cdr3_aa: ASSVVSGVNTGELF

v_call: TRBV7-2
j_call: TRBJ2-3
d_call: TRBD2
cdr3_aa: ASSSLGLAIRDTQY

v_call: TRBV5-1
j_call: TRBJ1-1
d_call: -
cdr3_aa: ASQGSVGDTEAF

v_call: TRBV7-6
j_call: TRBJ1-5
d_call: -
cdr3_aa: ASSGGGGGQPQH

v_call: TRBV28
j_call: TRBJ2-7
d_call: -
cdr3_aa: ASSPPVHNEQY

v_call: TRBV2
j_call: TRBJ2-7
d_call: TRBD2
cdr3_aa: ASSKSGSYEQY

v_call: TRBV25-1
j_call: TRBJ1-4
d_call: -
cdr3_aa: ASSLLGKLF

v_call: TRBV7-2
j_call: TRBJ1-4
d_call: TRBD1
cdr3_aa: ASSPGTGREKLF

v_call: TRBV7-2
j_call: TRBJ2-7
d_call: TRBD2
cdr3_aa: ASSFGLADEQY

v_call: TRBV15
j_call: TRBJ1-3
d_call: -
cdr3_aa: ATSRVQGNTIY

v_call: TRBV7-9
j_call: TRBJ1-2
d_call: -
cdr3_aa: ASSHGTAGVYYGYT

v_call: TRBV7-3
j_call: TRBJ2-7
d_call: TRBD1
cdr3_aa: ASGRQGSYEQY

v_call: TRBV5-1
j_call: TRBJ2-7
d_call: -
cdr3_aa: ASSLALGVGAYEQY

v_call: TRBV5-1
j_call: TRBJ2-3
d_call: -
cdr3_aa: ASSLSGLKDTDTQY

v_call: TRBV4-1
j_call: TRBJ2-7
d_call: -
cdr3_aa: ASSQGHREDYEQY

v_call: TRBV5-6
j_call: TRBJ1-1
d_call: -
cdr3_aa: ASSPRDFGGLGTEAF

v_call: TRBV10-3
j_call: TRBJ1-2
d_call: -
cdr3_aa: AITPDPTYGYT

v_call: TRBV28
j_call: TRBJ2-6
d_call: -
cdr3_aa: ASSPPRLGPGANVLT

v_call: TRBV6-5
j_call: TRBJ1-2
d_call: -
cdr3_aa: ASSTHKGGGYT

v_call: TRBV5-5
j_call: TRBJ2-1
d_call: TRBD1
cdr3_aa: ASSQDRAGYNEQF

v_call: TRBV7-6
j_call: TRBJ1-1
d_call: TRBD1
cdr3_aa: ASSSITGGGEAF